This T cell receptor beta chain was obtained from a study of metastatic and nonmetastatic thyroid tumors. Turning to the study itself: Across blood and tumor or nodule tissue, repertoires from malignant and benign thyroid patients were compared with one another.

Ahead of thyroid surgery, no patient had received treatment of any kind. V shed 11 bases and J 7 bases; nucleotides not matched to a gene: 8. This CDR3 region has 14 residues. In germline, CDR1 is KGHDR, CDR2 SFDVKD. In the authors' workflow: CDR3 was compared across clinicopathological groups, and the resulting differences were used to build a distant-metastasis classifier for papillary thyroid cancer. TCRdb re-called clones from the PCR reads using MiXCR. What appears here as the V and J calls and clone size reflects TCRdb's work, not the paper's. The sample consists of around 5,000 clones, 25% to 30% of them appearing once. There are a few counts of this clone. Its specificity is not known. General study results and limits: Benign nodules were reported to have significantly lower TCR beta diversity than malignant thyroid tumors, in blood and tumor.

V and J are TRBV24-1 and TRBJ2-1; 12 bases are shared with TRBD2. Sequences were obtained from adjacent normal tissue. This receptor was obtained from a female donor with papillary thyroid cancer or a benign thyroid nodule (not recorded which). Some clones in this sample may be carry-over from other donors' samples. CDR3 in DNA: TGTGCCATATCTAGCGGGAGGGATATGAATGAGCAGTTCTTC. Translated: CAISSGRDMNEQFF.